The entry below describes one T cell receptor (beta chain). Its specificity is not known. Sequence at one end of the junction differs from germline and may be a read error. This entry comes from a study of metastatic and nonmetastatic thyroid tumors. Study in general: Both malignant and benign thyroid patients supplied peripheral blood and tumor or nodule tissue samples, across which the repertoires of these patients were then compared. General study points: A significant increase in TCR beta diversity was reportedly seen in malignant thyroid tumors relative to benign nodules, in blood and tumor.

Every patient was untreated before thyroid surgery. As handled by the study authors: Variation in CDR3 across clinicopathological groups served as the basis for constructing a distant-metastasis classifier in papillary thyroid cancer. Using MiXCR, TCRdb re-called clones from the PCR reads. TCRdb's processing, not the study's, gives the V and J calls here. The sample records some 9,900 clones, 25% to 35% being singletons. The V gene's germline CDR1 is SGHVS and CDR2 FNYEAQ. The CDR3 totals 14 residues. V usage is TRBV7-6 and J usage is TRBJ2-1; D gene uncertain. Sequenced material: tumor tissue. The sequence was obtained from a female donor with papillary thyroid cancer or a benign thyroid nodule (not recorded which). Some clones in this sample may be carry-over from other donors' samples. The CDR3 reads CSSSLSAAYNEQFF. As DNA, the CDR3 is TGCTCCAGCAGCTTAAGTGCTGCCTACAATGAGCAGTTCTTC.